These 5 T cell receptor beta chains came from one sample sequenced in a study of cytomegalovirus exposure and HLA in healthy donors. The PCR employed 60 Vbeta primers together with 13 Jbeta primers. The table came from immunoSEQ multiplex PCR; TCRdb's copy has only in-frame clones and leaves some out. The table shows about 91,000 clones, with around 59% occurring only once. The sequenced sample was PBMCs. These TCRs come from a human donor in good health.

The CDR3 spells CAILEFGQGARGEAFF. Here the CDR3 DNA reads TGTGCCATCCTAGAATTTGGGCAGGGGGCGAGAGGAGAAGCTTTCTTT. The rearrangement uses TRBV10-3 and TRBJ1-1, with 8 bases lining up with TRBD1. V lost 8 bases to trimming and J lost 8 bases; unmatched junction nucleotides: 19. Germline V gene data show CDR1 as ENHRY and CDR2 as SYGVKD. The CDR3 length is 16 residues.

A single count supports this clone. The CDR3: CASSPAQGATEAFF. As DNA, the CDR3 is TGTGCCAGCTCACCAGCCCAGGGGGCCACTGAAGCTTTCTTT. The V gene is TRBV18, the J gene TRBJ1-1, with TRBD1 identical over 8 bases. The germline V gene has CDR1 KGHSH and CDR2 LQKENI. The junction had 3 bases not matched to a gene; V was cut back by 2 bases and J by 4 bases. This CDR3 contains 14 residues. Full variable domain (remainder filled in from reference TRBV18 and TRBJ1-1): NAGVMQNPRHLVRRRGQEARLRCSPMKGHSHVYWYRQLPEEGLKFMVYLQKENIIDESGMPKERFSAEFPKEGPSILRIQQVVRGDSAAYFCASSPAQGATEAFFGQGTRLTVV.

This clone has a handful of counts. This rearrangement joins TRBV19 to TRBJ2-3; 7 bases line up with TRBD1. Per the germline V gene, CDR1 is LNHDA and CDR2 is SQIVND (reference sequence). The CDR3 is made up of 16 amino acids. The ends lost 3 bases at V and 0 bases at J; junction bases unmatched: 6. The CDR3: CASSMMTGYSTDTQYF. DNA of the CDR3: TGTGCCAGTAGTATGATGACAGGGTACAGCACAGATACGCAGTATTTT.

This clone was picked up one time. The V gene is TRBV5-6, the J gene TRBJ1-4, with D possibly being TRBD1 (6 bases). Germline V gene data show CDR1 as SGHDT and CDR2 as YYEEEE. The CDR3 spans 14 residues. V dropped 4 bases and J dropped 8 bases, with 15 bases sitting between them. The CDR3 DNA is TGTGCCAGCAGCCCTTTTACAGGGTACGAAAAACTGTTTTTT. Amino acid sequence: CASSPFTGYEKLFF. Full variable domain (missing parts from reference TRBV5-6 and TRBJ1-4): DAGVTQSPTHLIKTRGQQVTLRCSPKSGHDTVSWYQQALGQGPQFIFQYYEEEERQRGNFPDRFSGHQFPNYSSELNVNALLLGDSALYLCASSPFTGYEKLFFGSGTQLSVL.

In DNA, the CDR3 is TGTGCCAGCAGCACACAGGGCCTTAGCACTGAAGCTTTCTTT. Translating gives CASSTQGLSTEAFF. The chain combines TRBV9 with TRBJ1-1; D perhaps matches TRBD1 (6 bases). V lost 4 bases, J lost 4 bases, and 14 bases lay in between. In germline, CDR1 is SGDLS, CDR2 YYNGEE. The CDR3 totals 14 residues. Combining the CDR3 with reference TRBV9 and TRBJ1-1 gives the whole variable domain DSGVTQTPKHLITATGQRVTLRCSPRSGDLSVYWYQQSLDQGLQFLIQYYNGEERAKGNILERFSAQQFPDLHSELNLSSLELGDSALYFCASSTQGLSTEAFFGQGTRLTVV.